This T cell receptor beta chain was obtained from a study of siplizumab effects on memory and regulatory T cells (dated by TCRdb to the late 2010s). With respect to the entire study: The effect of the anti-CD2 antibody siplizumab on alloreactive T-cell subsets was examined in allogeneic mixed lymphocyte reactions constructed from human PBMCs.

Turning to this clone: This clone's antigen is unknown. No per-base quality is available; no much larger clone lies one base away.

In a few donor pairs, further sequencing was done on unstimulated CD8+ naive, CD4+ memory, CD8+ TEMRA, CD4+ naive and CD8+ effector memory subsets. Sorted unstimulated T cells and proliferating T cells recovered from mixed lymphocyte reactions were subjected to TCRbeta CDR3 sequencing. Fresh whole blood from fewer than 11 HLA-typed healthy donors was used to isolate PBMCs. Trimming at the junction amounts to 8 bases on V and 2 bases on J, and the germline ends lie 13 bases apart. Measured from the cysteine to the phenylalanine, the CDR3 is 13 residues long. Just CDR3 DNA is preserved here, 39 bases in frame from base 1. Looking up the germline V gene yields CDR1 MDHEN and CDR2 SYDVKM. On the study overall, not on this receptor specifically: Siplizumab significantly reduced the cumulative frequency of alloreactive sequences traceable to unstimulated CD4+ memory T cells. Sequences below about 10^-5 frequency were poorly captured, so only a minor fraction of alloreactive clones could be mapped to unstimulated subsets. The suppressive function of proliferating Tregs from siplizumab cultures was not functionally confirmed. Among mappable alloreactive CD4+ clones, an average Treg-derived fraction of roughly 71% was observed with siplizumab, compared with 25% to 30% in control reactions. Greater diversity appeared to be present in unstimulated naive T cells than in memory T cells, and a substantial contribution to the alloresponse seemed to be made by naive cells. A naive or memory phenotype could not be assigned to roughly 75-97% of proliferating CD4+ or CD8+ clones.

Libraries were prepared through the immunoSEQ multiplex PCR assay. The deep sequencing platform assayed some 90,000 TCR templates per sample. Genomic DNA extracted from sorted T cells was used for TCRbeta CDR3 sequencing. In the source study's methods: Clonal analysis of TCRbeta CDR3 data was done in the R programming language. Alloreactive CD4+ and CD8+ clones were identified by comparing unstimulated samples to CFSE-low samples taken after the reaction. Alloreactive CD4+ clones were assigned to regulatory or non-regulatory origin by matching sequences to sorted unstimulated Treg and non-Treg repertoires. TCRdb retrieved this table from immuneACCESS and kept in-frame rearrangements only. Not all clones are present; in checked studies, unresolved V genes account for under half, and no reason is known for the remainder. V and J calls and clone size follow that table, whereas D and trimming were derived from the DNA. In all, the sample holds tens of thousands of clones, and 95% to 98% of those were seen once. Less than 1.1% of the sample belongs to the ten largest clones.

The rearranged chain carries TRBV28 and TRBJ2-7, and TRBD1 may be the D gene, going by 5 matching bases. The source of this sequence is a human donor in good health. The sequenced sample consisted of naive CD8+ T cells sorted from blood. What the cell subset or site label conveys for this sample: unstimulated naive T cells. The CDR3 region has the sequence CASEAGLTYEQYF. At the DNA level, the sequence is TGTGCCAGCGAGGCAGGGCTCACCTACGAGCAGTACTTC. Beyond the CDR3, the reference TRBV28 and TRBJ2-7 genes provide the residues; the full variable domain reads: DVKVTQSSRYLVKRTGEKVFLECVQDMDHENMFWYRQDPGLGLRLIYFSYDVKMKEKGDIPEGYSVSREKKERFSLILESASTNQTSMYLCASEAGLTYEQYFGPGTRLTVT.